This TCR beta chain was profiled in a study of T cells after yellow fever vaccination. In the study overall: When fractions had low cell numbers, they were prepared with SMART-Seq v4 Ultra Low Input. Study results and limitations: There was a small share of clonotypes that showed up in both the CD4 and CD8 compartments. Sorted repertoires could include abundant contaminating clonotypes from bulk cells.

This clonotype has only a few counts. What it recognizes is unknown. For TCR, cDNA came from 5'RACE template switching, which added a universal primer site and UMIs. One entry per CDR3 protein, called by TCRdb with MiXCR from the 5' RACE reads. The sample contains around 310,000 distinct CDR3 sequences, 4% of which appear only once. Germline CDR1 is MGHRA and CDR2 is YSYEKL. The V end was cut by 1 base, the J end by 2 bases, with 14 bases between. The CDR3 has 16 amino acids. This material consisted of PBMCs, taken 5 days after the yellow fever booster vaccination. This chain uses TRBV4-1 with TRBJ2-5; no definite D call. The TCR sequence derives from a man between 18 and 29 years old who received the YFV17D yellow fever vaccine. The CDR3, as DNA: TGCGCCAGCAGCCAAGTTACCGGACGGCAACAAGAGACCCAGTACTTC. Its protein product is CASSQVTGRQQETQYF.